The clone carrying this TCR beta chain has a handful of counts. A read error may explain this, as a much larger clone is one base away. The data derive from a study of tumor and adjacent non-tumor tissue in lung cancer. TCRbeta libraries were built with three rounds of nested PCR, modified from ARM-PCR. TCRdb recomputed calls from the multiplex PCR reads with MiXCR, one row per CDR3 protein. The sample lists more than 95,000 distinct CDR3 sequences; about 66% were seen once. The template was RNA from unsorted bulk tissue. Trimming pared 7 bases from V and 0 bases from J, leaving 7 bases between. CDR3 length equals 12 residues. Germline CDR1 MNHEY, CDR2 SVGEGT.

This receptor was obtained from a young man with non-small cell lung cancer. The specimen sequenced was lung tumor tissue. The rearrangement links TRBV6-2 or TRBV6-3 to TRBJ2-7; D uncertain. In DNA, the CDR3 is TGTGCCAGCACTTCGAGCTCCTACGAGCAGTACTTC. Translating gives CASTSSSYEQYF.